The 27 T cell receptor beta chains presented below share a single source sample, sequenced in a study of T cells in tuberculosis. Cells were sorted from thawed PBMC rested overnight and stained with GMM-loaded CD1B tetramer, viability dye and anti-CD3. CD1B tetramers were loaded with Rhodococcus equi-derived C32 glucose monomycolate. Profiling relied on immunoSEQ multiplex PCR, and the TCRdb table lists in-frame clones only, not all of them. This table holds around 60,000 clones, approximately 80% found once. Sequenced: CD1b-GMM tetramer-negative cells sorted from PBMCs. These receptor sequences come from an adult woman with latent tuberculosis.

This clone was picked up a small number of times. V usage is TRBV14 and J usage is TRBJ2-7, with D perhaps matching TRBD1 (6 bases). Germline V gene lookup returns CDR1 SGHDN and CDR2 FVKESK. The CDR3 extends over 14 amino acids. The germline V and J ends were trimmed by 1 base and 2 bases, with 9 bases remaining between them. CDR3 amino acids: CASSQVDSTYEQYF. In nucleotides, the CDR3 is TGTGCCAGCAGCCAAGTGGACAGTACCTACGAGCAGTACTTC.

The chain joins TRBV29-1 to TRBJ2-5; the D is unclear. The J call may be incorrect, as the DNA end agrees better with TRBJ2-7. The CDR3 consists of 12 residues. CDR1 SQVTM and CDR2 ANQGSEA come from the germline V gene. CDR3 amino acids: CSVGSFPYEQYF. CDR3 in DNA: TGCAGCGTTGGTAGTTTTCCCTACGAGCAGTACTTC.

This chain joins TRBV5-1 and TRBJ1-1; D is undetermined. This CDR3 has 16 residues. Germline CDR1 is SGHRS and CDR2 is YFSETQ. Between the trimmed V and J ends, which lost 2 bases and 3 bases, there was a span of 17 bases. CDR3 nucleotides: TGCGCCAGCAGCTTTAGGAGGACCGGAAGGGACACTGAAGCTTTCTTT. Amino acids: CASSFRRTGRDTEAFF. The full variable domain, in which reference TRBV5-1 and TRBJ1-1 provide the parts outside the CDR3, is KAGVTQTPRYLIKTRGQQVTLSCSPISGHRSVSWYQQTPGQGLQFLFEYFSETQRNKGNFPGRFSGRQFSNSRSEMNVSTLELGDSALYLCASSFRRTGRDTEAFFGQGTRLTVV.

The chain uses TRBV30 and TRBJ1-2, with TRBD1 matching 7 bases. V trimming: 7 bases; J trimming: 4 bases; junction bases outside the gene matches: 15. The length of the CDR3 is 15 residues. Germline CDR1 is GTSNPN and CDR2 is SVGIG (reference sequence). This CDR3 is CAFRAREQGIYGYTF. CDR3 bases: TGTGCCTTTCGCGCCCGGGAACAGGGGATCTATGGCTACACCTTC.

The chain recombines TRBV19 with TRBJ1-2; no clear D gene. Germline V lookup: CDR1 LNHDA, CDR2 SQIVND (reference sequence). Trimming left V 7 bases short and J 3 bases short, with 6 bases between. This CDR3 is built from 11 residues. The CDR3 loop reads CASNTDYGYTF. The DNA for the CDR3 is TGTGCCAGTAATACAGACTATGGCTACACCTTC.

This chain connects TRBV10-3 to TRBJ1-5; the D is unclear. Between the trimmed V and J ends, which lost 10 bases and 5 bases, there was a span of 18 bases. The CDR3 runs to 14 residues. Germline V lookup: CDR1 ENHRY, CDR2 SYGVKD. DNA of the CDR3: TGTGCCACCCGCGAACTGGGCTCGGATCAGCCCCAGCATTTT. Residues: CATRELGSDQPQHF.

The CDR3 DNA reads as TGTGCCAGCAGCTTAGACGCAGGGCAGAACACTGAAGCTTTCTTT. This gives the protein CASSLDAGQNTEAFF. The chain combines TRBV7-9 with TRBJ1-1, with a tentative D call TRBD1 (5 bases). Per germline, CDR1 SEHNR and CDR2 FQNEAQ (reference sequence). The CDR3 extends over 15 amino acids. Trimming stripped 1 base from V and 1 base from J, with 10 bases between. Full variable domain (outside the CDR3, taken from reference TRBV7-9 and TRBJ1-1): DTGVSQNPRHKITKRGQNVTFRCDPISEHNRLYWYRQTLGQGPEFLTYFQNEAQLEKSRLLSDRFSAERPKGSFSTLEIQRTEQGDSAMYLCASSLDAGQNTEAFFGQGTRLTVV.

The rearrangement uses TRBV14 and TRBJ2-3; D is possibly TRBD2 (5 bases). There are 14 residues in the CDR3. The germline gives CDR1 SGHDN, CDR2 FVKESK. V was pared by 0 bases and J by 4 bases, with 8 bases between. The CDR3 protein is CASSQDRAADTQYF. As DNA, the CDR3 is TGTGCCAGCAGCCAAGATCGAGCGGCAGATACGCAGTATTTT.

The rearrangement joins TRBV5-1 to TRBJ2-7; D perhaps matches TRBD2 (5 bases). With 5 bases removed from V and 9 bases from J, the gap between germline ends came to 15 bases. The CDR3 is 12 residues long. CDR1 and CDR2 from the germline V gene are SGHRS and YFSETQ. The CDR3 region has the DNA TGCGCCAGCAGGATAAGTGAAGGAGGGCAGTACTTC. It specifies CASRISEGGQYF.

A few counts support this clone. J is TRBJ2-7 and V is TRBV5-1, with TRBD1 as a possible D gene (6 bases). V gave up 3 bases and J gave up 4 bases, with 20 bases separating them. Germline assignment: CDR1 SGHRS and CDR2 YFSETQ. The CDR3 spans 16 residues. The CDR3 bases are TGCGCCAGCAGCTCCGGGGCCCGAAACAGGGCTTACGAGCAGTACTTC. Amino acids: CASSSGARNRAYEQYF.

This chain joins TRBV5-1 and TRBJ1-1; D unclear. The CDR3 covers 13 residues. V was trimmed by 4 bases and J by 1 base, leaving 8 bases between them. Germline CDR1 reads SGHRS; CDR2 reads YFSETQ. The CDR3 sequence: CASSTYQNTEAFF. CDR3 DNA sequence: TGCGCCAGCAGCACATATCAGAACACTGAAGCTTTCTTT.

As for this clone: Since the CDR3 does not end with the conserved phenylalanine or tryptophan, this likely comes from a read error. It is unclear where the CDR3 begins or ends on the DNA, so no DNA is shown, and the CDR3 is as TCRdb lists it. The J gene is TRBJ1-2, the V gene TRBV10-1; the table gives TRBD1 as D, unverified against the DNA. The CDR3 length is 10 residues, termini included. CDR1 WNHNN and CDR2 SYGVQD come from the germline V gene (reference sequence). CDR3 sequence: CASVLRDTVV.

The gene calls are TRBV28 and TRBJ2-7; unclear D gene. The CDR3 is made up of 12 amino acids. V shed 6 bases and J shed 2 bases, with 8 bases lying between them. The germline V gene has CDR1 MDHEN and CDR2 SYDVKM. The CDR3 protein is CASSPNAYEQYF. CDR3 nucleotide sequence: TGTGCCAGCAGCCCCAATGCCTACGAGCAGTACTTC.

The V gene is TRBV10-3, the J gene TRBJ2-7; unclear D gene. CDR3 length: 13 residues. Looked up from germline, CDR1 is ENHRY and CDR2 is SYGVKD. With 2 bases removed from V and 4 bases from J, the gap between germline ends came to 9 bases. CDR3 loop: CAISEGERYEQYF. CDR3 DNA: TGTGCCATCAGTGAGGGAGAAAGGTACGAGCAGTACTTC.

The rearrangement joins TRBV6-5 to TRBJ2-5; TRBD2 agrees at 7 bases. Germline V lookup: CDR1 MNHEY, CDR2 SVGAGI. The CDR3 totals 15 residues. Trimming took 6 bases from V and 4 from J; bases not matched to a gene: 11. CDR3 DNA: TGTGCCAGCAGCATACAACTAGCGTCGCGAGAGACCCAGTACTTC. Protein sequence: CASSIQLASRETQYF.

The chain uses TRBV6-5 and TRBJ1-1; D is perhaps TRBD1 (5 bases). The germline gives CDR1 MNHEY, CDR2 SVGAGI. Trimming shortened V by 10 bases and J by 6 bases, and 12 bases separated the two germline ends. CDR3 length: 11 residues. The CDR3 loop is CATRGAAEAFF. The DNA of the CDR3 is TGTGCCACCAGAGGGGCAGCTGAAGCTTTCTTT.

This chain connects TRBV6-6 to TRBJ2-1; 9 bases align to TRBD1. The CDR3 spans 14 residues. Germline CDR1 reads MNHNY; CDR2 reads SVGAGI (reference sequence). V shed 5 bases and J 8 bases; nucleotides not matched to a gene: 7. CDR3 bases: TGTGCCAGCAGTGACACTCGACAGGGGGATGAGCAGTTCTTC. This codes for CASSDTRQGDEQFF.

The rearrangement uses TRBV4-2 and TRBJ1-2; D is perhaps TRBD1 (5 bases). CDR3 length: 14 amino acids. V lost 0 bases, J lost 4 bases, and 9 bases lay in between. Germline CDR1 and CDR2: LGHNA and YNFKEQ. The CDR3 loop reads CASSQEDGGYGYTF. CDR3 DNA: TGTGCCAGCAGCCAAGAGGACGGGGGCTATGGCTACACCTTC.

This clone was detected only once. CDR3 coding DNA: TGCGCCAGCAGCCCCCAGTGCAGGGGTAGCAATCAGCCCCAGCATTTT. Encoded protein: CASSPQCRGSNQPQHF. This chain uses TRBV10-1 with TRBJ1-5; D is perhaps TRBD1 (6 bases). The ends were cut back, 6 bases at V and 0 bases at J, with 15 bases in the middle. CDR3 length equals 16 residues. CDR1 is WNHNN, CDR2 SYGVQD, per germline (reference sequence).

The V gene is TRBV6-5, the J gene TRBJ1-6; 10 bases agree with TRBD1. Germline loops: CDR1 MNHEY, CDR2 SVGAGI. V dropped 6 bases and J dropped 10; count of bases not matched to a gene: 6. This CDR3 comprises 14 residues. The CDR3 here is CASSRQGAGSPLHF. CDR3 DNA: TGTGCCAGCAGCAGACAGGGGGCAGGGTCACCCCTCCACTTT.

J is TRBJ2-5 and V is TRBV5-1; D may be TRBD1 (8 bases). The CDR3 sequence is 16 residues long. Trimming shortened V by 3 bases and J by 2 bases, and 17 bases separated the two germline ends. Germline CDR1 is SGHRS and CDR2 is YFSETQ. CDR3: CASSSANRGGQETQYF. The CDR3 nucleotides are TGCGCCAGCAGCTCGGCTAACAGGGGGGGGCAAGAGACCCAGTACTTC. The full variable domain, in which reference TRBV5-1 and TRBJ2-5 provide the parts outside the CDR3, is KAGVTQTPRYLIKTRGQQVTLSCSPISGHRSVSWYQQTPGQGLQFLFEYFSETQRNKGNFPGRFSGRQFSNSRSEMNVSTLELGDSALYLCASSSANRGGQETQYFGPGTRLLVL.

The gene calls are TRBV27 and TRBJ2-7, with 7 bases lining up with TRBD1. Germline values: CDR1 MNHEY, CDR2 SMNVEV (reference sequence). Trimming removed 5 bases from V and 2 bases from J; junction bases left unmatched: 6. This CDR3 contains 14 residues. The CDR3 region has the DNA TGTGCCAGCAGTCCCCGGACAGGAGCCTACGAGCAGTACTTC. Residues: CASSPRTGAYEQYF.

The chain uses TRBV4-2 and TRBJ1-2; 9 nucleotides match TRBD1. There are 17 residues in the CDR3. In germline, CDR1 is LGHNA, CDR2 YNFKEQ. The ends lost 1 base at V and 0 bases at J; junction bases unmatched: 6. CDR3 in DNA: TGTGCCAGCAGCCAAGCCCAGGGACAGGGAGCTAACTATGGCTACACCTTC. This encodes CASSQAQGQGANYGYTF.

The chain carries TRBV21-1 and TRBJ1-5; the D call of TRBD1 is as the table states it, not checked on the DNA. TRBV21-1 is noted as a pseudogene. There are 16 residues in the CDR3. The CDR3 loop is CASSKETPNSNQPQHF. Here the CDR3 DNA reads TGTGCCAGCAGCAAAGAGACACCAAATAGCAATCAGCCCCAGCATTTT.

This chain connects TRBV19 to TRBJ1-2; perhaps TRBD1 as D (5 bases). V lost 0 bases and J 4 bases, leaving 12 bases between the germline ends. The germline V gene encodes CDR1 LNHDA and CDR2 SQIVND (reference sequence). The CDR3 extends over 15 amino acids. CDR3 region: CASSIEVGQGYGYTF. Here the CDR3 DNA reads TGTGCCAGTAGTATAGAAGTGGGGCAGGGCTATGGCTACACCTTC.

The chain couples TRBV6-5 to TRBJ2-7; the D is unclear. The CDR3 consists of 12 residues. Germline-derived CDR1 and CDR2 are MNHEY and SVGAGI. Trimming shortened V by 6 bases and J by 0 bases, and 6 bases separated the two germline ends. This CDR3 reads CASSHNSYEQYF. The CDR3 DNA is TGTGCCAGCAGCCACAACTCCTACGAGCAGTACTTC.

This chain connects TRBV5-1 to TRBJ2-1; TRBD1 aligns across 9 bases. The germline V gene encodes CDR1 SGHRS and CDR2 YFSETQ. The V and J ends lost 7 bases and 6 bases, in that order; junction bases with no gene match: 11. The CDR3 runs to 15 residues. The CDR3 DNA follows: TGCGCCAGCCCGAATCAAGCGGACAGGGGCAATGAGCAGTTCTTC. It is translated as CASPNQADRGNEQFF.